The following is a TCR beta chain sequence with its context. Its antigen is not identified. Naive and memory CD4+ T cell DNA was deep-sequenced without culture. TCRdb keeps only in-frame clones here, not all; method: immunoSEQ multiplex PCR. The sample contains 35,000 to 40,000 clones, 75% to 90% of which appear only once. This CDR3 spans 13 amino acids. Germline CDR1 and CDR2: SQVTM and ANQGSEA. V shed 5 bases and J shed 4 bases, with 15 bases lying between them. The data belong to a study of CD4 T cells in relation to SARS-CoV-2 and coronaviruses. Study outcomes and limitations: No donor gave both pre-pandemic and post-infection samples.

The receptor's source is an adult with COVID-19. What was sequenced was memory CD4+ T cells from PBMCs. The rearrangement uses TRBV29-1 and TRBJ2-7, with D uncertain. CDR3 in amino acids: CSVLFPGRYEQYF. The CDR3 coding sequence is TGCAGCGTTCTGTTTCCAGGACGTTACGAGCAGTACTTC.